This entry lists 25 T cell receptor beta chains sequenced from one sample in a study of T-cell reconstitution after alpha-beta-depleted transplantation in children. Unique molecular identifiers featured in how the TCRbeta library was prepared. TCRdb re-called the PCR reads with MiXCR, one entry per CDR3 protein. The sample carries approximately 400,000 distinct CDR3 sequences, roughly a tenth recorded once. Sequencing used PBMCs from the stem cell graft donor, obtained from the stem cell graft. The receptors stem from a human donor who donated a stem cell graft to a child with acute myeloid leukemia.

The rearrangement links TRBV5-1 to TRBJ2-5; 10 bases line up with TRBD2. This CDR3 has 15 amino acids. Germline CDR1 reads SGHRS; CDR2 reads YFSETQ. The J segment lost 2 bases and the V segment lost 5 bases, leaving 6 bases of the junction unmatched. The CDR3 sequence: CASRLGTSVQETQYF. CDR3 DNA sequence: TGCGCCAGCAGACTAGGGACTAGCGTTCAAGAGACCCAGTACTTC.

The genes are TRBV5-1 and TRBJ2-1, with 8 bases lining up with TRBD2. Trimming cost V 5 bases and J 4 bases; bases outside gene matches: 5. Germline-derived CDR1 and CDR2 are SGHRS and YFSETQ. The CDR3 extends over 14 amino acids. CDR3 residues: CASRAGLAYNEQFF. DNA of the CDR3: TGCGCCAGCAGAGCCGGACTAGCTTACAATGAGCAGTTCTTC. The whole variable domain, filled in from reference TRBV5-1 and TRBJ2-1, reads KAGVTQTPRYLIKTRGQQVTLSCSPISGHRSVSWYQQTPGQGLQFLFEYFSETQRNKGNFPGRFSGRQFSNSRSEMNVSTLELGDSALYLCASRAGLAYNEQFFGPGTRLTVL.

The chain joins TRBV7-3 to TRBJ2-1; D is perhaps TRBD2 (7 bases). The V end was cut by 4 bases, the J end by 5 bases, with 15 bases between. This CDR3 has 15 amino acids. Germline V CDR1 and CDR2: SGHTA, FQGTGA. CDR3 amino acids: CASSWGGRDHNEQFF. The CDR3 nucleotides read TGTGCCAGCAGCTGGGGGGGGCGGGACCACAATGAGCAGTTCTTC.

The rearrangement uses TRBV7-9 and TRBJ2-4; possible D gene TRBD2, 6 bases. V lost 1 base, J lost 7 bases, and 20 bases lay in between. This CDR3 has 17 residues. The V gene's germline CDR1 is SEHNR and CDR2 FQNEAQ (reference sequence). CDR3 in DNA: TGTGCCAGCAGCTTAGAAAGCCGGGACTTCCTCCTTAACATTCAGTACTTC. Translation gives CASSLESRDFLLNIQYF.

Worth noting for this clonotype: A much larger clone lies one base from this, so it may be a read error. The CDR3 does not close with the conserved phenylalanine or tryptophan, likely indicating a read error. The CDR3 is CSVGEGNQPQHL. CDR3 coding DNA: TGCAGCGTTGGTGAGGGGAATCAGCCCCAGCATTTG. V usage is TRBV29-1 and J usage is TRBJ1-5; weak D call: TRBD1 (5 bases). This CDR3 is 12 amino acids long. V shed 4 bases and J shed 4 bases, with 8 bases lying between them. Germline values: CDR1 SQVTM, CDR2 ANQGSEA.

This clonotype appeared a few times. The gene calls are TRBV5-1 and TRBJ2-1; D possibly corresponds to TRBD2 (6 bases). V was shortened by 1 base and J by 0 bases, with 17 bases between the two germline ends. The germline CDR1 and CDR2 sequences are SGHRS and YFSETQ. This CDR3 spans 18 amino acids. The CDR3 loop reads CASSLTFSGPSSYNEQFF. The CDR3 nucleotides read TGCGCCAGCAGCTTGACCTTTAGCGGCCCGAGCTCCTACAATGAGCAGTTCTTC.

This clonotype has a count of ten or more. The rearrangement links TRBV5-6 to TRBJ2-7; D possibly corresponds to TRBD2 (6 bases). CDR1 is SGHDT and CDR2 is YYEEEE in the germline V gene. Deletions cut 1 base from V and 0 bases from J, with 8 bases between. The CDR3 sequence is 14 residues long. In DNA form, the CDR3 reads TGTGCCAGCAGCTTGACGGGGGTCTCCTACGAGCAGTACTTC. Protein product: CASSLTGVSYEQYF. The full variable domain, with the rest looked up from reference TRBV5-6 and TRBJ2-7, is DAGVTQSPTHLIKTRGQQVTLRCSPKSGHDTVSWYQQALGQGPQFIFQYYEEEERQRGNFPDRFSGHQFPNYSSELNVNALLLGDSALYLCASSLTGVSYEQYFGPGTRLTVT.

The chain has TRBV18 and TRBJ2-1; D gene uncertain. The CDR3 contains 15 residues. Trimming shortened V by 0 bases and J by 5 bases, and 11 bases separated the two germline ends. Germline CDR1 is KGHSH and CDR2 is LQKENI. CDR3 sequence reads: CASSPPSKADNEQFF. CDR3 nucleotides: TGTGCCAGCTCACCACCGAGCAAGGCCGACAATGAGCAGTTCTTC. The whole variable domain, remainder taken from reference TRBV18 and TRBJ2-1, is NAGVMQNPRHLVRRRGQEARLRCSPMKGHSHVYWYRQLPEEGLKFMVYLQKENIIDESGMPKERFSAEFPKEGPSILRIQQVVRGDSAAYFCASSPPSKADNEQFFGPGTRLTVL.

This clonotype was observed a handful of times. This chain joins TRBV5-1 and TRBJ1-1; 7 bases line up with TRBD1. This CDR3 is built from 14 residues. Germline CDR1 and CDR2: SGHRS and YFSETQ. V shed 5 bases, J shed 8 bases, and the junction held 12 bases outside the gene matches. This CDR3 reads CASRLLQSTGEAFF. As DNA, the CDR3 is TGCGCCAGCAGACTGTTACAATCGACAGGGGAAGCTTTCTTT.

This clonotype showed up just a few times. This chain connects TRBV20-1 to TRBJ2-7; 7 bases agree with TRBD1. J lost 8 bases, V lost 3 bases, and 10 bases had no gene match. The CDR3 is 13 residues long. Germline assignment: CDR1 DFQATT and CDR2 SNEGSKA (reference sequence). The CDR3 nucleotides read TGCAGTGCTAGTGGGCAGGGGACAGACAAGCAGTACTTC. Amino acid sequence: CSASGQGTDKQYF.

This clonotype was counted at least ten times. V usage is TRBV6-5 and J usage is TRBJ2-1, with D perhaps TRBD1 (6 bases). The germline CDR1 and CDR2 sequences are MNHEY and SVGAGI. The length of the CDR3 is 14 residues. Trimming removed 0 bases at V and 4 bases at J, with 7 bases between. CDR3 coding DNA: TGTGCCAGCAGTTACTCAGGACAGTACAATGAGCAGTTCTTC. Amino acids: CASSYSGQYNEQFF.

The sample holds a few counts of this clonotype. The gene calls are TRBV20-1 and TRBJ2-5; perhaps D is TRBD1 or TRBD2 (6 bases each). Trimming pared 4 bases from V and 2 bases from J, leaving 11 bases between. CDR1 DFQATT and CDR2 SNEGSKA come from the germline V gene (reference sequence). The CDR3 loop spans 13 amino acids. In DNA, the CDR3 is TGCAGTGCTACACGGGGGCGACAAGAGACCCAGTACTTC. Residues: CSATRGRQETQYF.

Only a few counts were recorded for this clonotype. This chain connects TRBV20-1 to TRBJ2-7; 8 nucleotides line up with TRBD2. Trimming at V came to 4 bases and at J to 3 bases, leaving 5 bases not matched to a gene. The germline V gene has CDR1 DFQATT and CDR2 SNEGSKA (reference sequence). CDR3 length equals 13 residues. DNA for the CDR3: TGCAGTGCTAAAAGTAGCGGGAACTACGAGCAGTACTTC. This sequence encodes CSAKSSGNYEQYF.

This clonotype has just one count. Given the absence of the conserved phenylalanine or tryptophan at the CDR3 end, a read error is likely. This rearrangement joins TRBV4-2 to TRBJ2-1, with D perhaps matching TRBD2 (6 bases). Germline-derived CDR1 and CDR2 are LGHNA and YNFKEQ. Trimming removed 0 bases at V and 7 bases at J, with 16 bases between. The CDR3 loop spans 16 amino acids. CDR3 bases: TGTGCCAGCAGCCAAGATGTGAGTCTCGGGAGTAATGAGCAGTTCTTG. It encodes CASSQDVSLGSNEQFL.

This clonotype was seen more than once but under ten times. The chain links TRBV10-3 to TRBJ1-1; D is possibly TRBD1 (5 bases). V gave up 8 bases and J gave up 1 base, with 14 bases separating them. This CDR3 region has 14 residues. Germline CDR1 is ENHRY and CDR2 is SYGVKD. CDR3: CAILSAQGNTEAFF. The CDR3 nucleotides are TGTGCCATCCTTTCTGCGCAGGGGAACACTGAAGCTTTCTTT.

In this sample, this clonotype turned up many times. The chain recombines TRBV29-1 with TRBJ2-3, with TRBD2 matching over 10 bases. Germline V gives CDR1 SQVTM, CDR2 ANQGSEA. This CDR3 has 13 amino acids. CDR3 amino acids: CIASGSVADTQYF. The DNA for the CDR3 is TGCATCGCTAGCGGGAGTGTAGCAGATACGCAGTATTTT.

This clonotype was seen a handful of times. V is TRBV19 and J is TRBJ1-2, with D perhaps matching TRBD1 (5 bases). Germline V gives CDR1 LNHDA, CDR2 SQIVND (reference sequence). V shed 11 bases and J shed 0 bases, with 16 bases lying between them. CDR3 length equals 14 residues. This CDR3 reads CASLRAGTNYGYTF. The CDR3 region has the DNA TGTGCCTCACTCCGGGCAGGGACTAACTATGGCTACACCTTC.

This clonotype was seen more than once but under ten times. The V call is TRBV20-1, the J call TRBJ2-1, with 12 nucleotides matching TRBD2. The CDR3 covers 15 residues. The V gene's germline CDR1 is DFQATT and CDR2 SNEGSKA (reference sequence). Trimming removed 5 bases from V and 7 bases from J; junction bases left unmatched: 9. The CDR3 sequence is CSAGRLAGAHNEQFF. The CDR3, as DNA: TGCAGTGCTGGACGACTAGCGGGAGCTCATAATGAGCAGTTCTTC.

There are many counts of this clonotype. This chain connects TRBV7-9 to TRBJ2-5; 13 bases fit TRBD2. The CDR3 spans 14 residues. J gave up 3 bases and V 5 bases, and 0 bases lay outside the gene matches. Germline CDR1 is SEHNR and CDR2 is FQNEAQ (reference sequence). CDR3 coding DNA: TGTGCCAGCAGCGGGACTAGCGGGGAAGAGACCCAGTACTTC. Amino acids: CASSGTSGEETQYF.

Concerning this clonotype: A read error may account for a junction end that differs from germline. The V and J genes are TRBV15 and TRBJ1-5; D uncertain. CDR1 and CDR2 (germline): LNHNV, YYDKDF (reference sequence). The CDR3 spans 14 residues. This chain's CDR3 is CSTSRAFSNQPQHF. Written as DNA, the CDR3 is TGTTCCACCAGCAGAGCGTTCAGCAATCAGCCCCAGCATTTT.

This clonotype was observed at least ten times. V gene TRBV4-1 combines with J gene TRBJ2-1, with D tentatively TRBD1 (6 bases). The CDR3 loop spans 16 amino acids. V shed 2 bases and J shed 2 bases, with 13 bases lying between them. Germline CDR1 is MGHRA and CDR2 is YSYEKL. This CDR3 reads CASSQRTGSPYNEQFF. In nucleotides, the CDR3 is TGCGCCAGCAGCCAACGAACAGGGTCCCCCTACAATGAGCAGTTCTTC.

This clonotype was seen a handful of times. The gene calls are TRBV5-4 and TRBJ2-7; 9 bases align to TRBD2. The CDR3 totals 16 residues. Looked up from germline, CDR1 is SGHNT and CDR2 is YYREEE (reference sequence). V shed 0 bases, J shed 0 bases, and the junction held 4 bases outside the gene matches. CDR3: CASSLGASGNSYEQYF. As DNA, the CDR3 is TGTGCCAGCAGCTTGGGTGCTAGCGGGAACTCCTACGAGCAGTACTTC.

This chain connects TRBV5-5 to TRBJ2-7; D gene uncertain. The CDR3 is 14 amino acids. Germline V gene sequence: CDR1 SGHKS, CDR2 YYEKEE (reference sequence). The DNA of the CDR3 is TGTGCCAGCAGCCAAGATAGGAGCTCCTACAAGCAGTACGTC. This translates into CASSQDRSSYKQYV.

The rearrangement links TRBV10-3 to TRBJ2-1; D may be TRBD1 (6 bases). Trimming took 3 bases from V and 6 from J, leaving 12 bases between them. Germline values: CDR1 ENHRY, CDR2 SYGVKD. This CDR3 has 14 amino acids. This CDR3 reads CAISDDRSVNEQFF. CDR3 DNA: TGTGCCATCAGTGACGACAGGTCCGTCAATGAGCAGTTCTTC.

This clonotype has more than one count but fewer than ten. V and J are TRBV12-3 or TRBV12-4 and TRBJ2-2, with no clear D. The CDR3 spans 13 residues. Trimming shortened V by 5 bases and J by 7 bases, and 11 bases separated the two germline ends. The CDR3 region is CASSRTEIGELFF. The CDR3 region has the DNA TGTGCCAGCAGTCGGACGGAAATCGGGGAGCTGTTTTTT.